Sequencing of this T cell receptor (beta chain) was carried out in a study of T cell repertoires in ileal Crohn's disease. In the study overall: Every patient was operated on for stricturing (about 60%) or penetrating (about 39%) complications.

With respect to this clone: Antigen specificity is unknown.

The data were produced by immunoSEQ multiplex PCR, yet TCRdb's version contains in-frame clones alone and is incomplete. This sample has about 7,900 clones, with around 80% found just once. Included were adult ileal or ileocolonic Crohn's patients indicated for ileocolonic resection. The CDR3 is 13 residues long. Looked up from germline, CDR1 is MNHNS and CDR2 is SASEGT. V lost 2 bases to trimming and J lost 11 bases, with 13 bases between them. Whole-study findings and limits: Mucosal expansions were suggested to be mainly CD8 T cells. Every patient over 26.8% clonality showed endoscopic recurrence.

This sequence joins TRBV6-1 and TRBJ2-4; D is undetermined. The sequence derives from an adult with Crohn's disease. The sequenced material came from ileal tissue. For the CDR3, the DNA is TGTGCCAGCAGTGAATCAGGCCCGTTGCTTCAGTACTTC. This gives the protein CASSESGPLLQYF.